Below, 3 T cell receptor beta chains from the same sample are listed, as sequenced in a study of T cells in Graves' hyperthyroidism and ophthalmopathy. TCR beta CDR3 region amplification was performed from RNA transcripts. The HTBI primer set drove a first-round RT-PCR of the TCR CDR3. Each CDR3 protein gets one entry after TCRdb re-called the multiplex PCR reads with MiXCR. The data hold about 500,000 distinct CDR3 sequences, with more than 15% observed a single time. What was sequenced was blood. The source of these receptors is a woman in her 30s with Graves' ophthalmopathy.

This clonotype was counted at least ten times. The CDR3 reads CSVAGRDTEAFF. CDR3 bases: TGCAGCGTTGCAGGGAGGGACACTGAAGCTTTCTTT. This chain joins TRBV29-1 and TRBJ1-1; a possible D gene is TRBD1 (5 bases). The germline V gene encodes CDR1 SQVTM and CDR2 ANQGSEA. CDR3 size: 12 residues. V dropped 4 bases and J dropped 3 bases, with 9 bases sitting between them.

This chain uses TRBV4-1 with TRBJ1-1; no reliable D call. CDR1 is MGHRA and CDR2 is YSYEKL in the germline V gene. V lost 0 bases, J lost 11 bases, and 13 bases lay in between. This CDR3 contains 13 residues. DNA of the CDR3: TGCGCCAGCAGCCAAGATCATAAGTTGGGGGCTTTCTTT. It specifies CASSQDHKLGAFF.

This clonotype was observed many times. The J gene is TRBJ2-1, the V gene TRBV6-1; D unresolved. The CDR3 extends over 15 amino acids. V lost 11 bases to trimming and J lost 0 bases, with 17 bases between them. Looked up from germline, CDR1 is MNHNS and CDR2 is SASEGT. The CDR3 reads CASRRPGRSYNEQFF. Here the CDR3 DNA reads TGTGCCTCCAGGCGACCCGGACGCTCCTACAATGAGCAGTTCTTC.